A single sample gave rise to the 8 T cell receptor beta chains below, sequenced in a study of cytomegalovirus exposure and HLA in healthy donors. Sequenced by immunoSEQ multiplex PCR; TCRdb stores in-frame clones only, minus some. The data hold approximately 300,000 clones, with more than 80% observed a single time. What was sequenced was PBMCs. The receptors derive from a woman under 30 in good health and CMV-seronegative.

This rearrangement joins TRBV7-9 to TRBJ2-7; 10 bases agree with TRBD1. J gave up 5 bases and V 4 bases, and 5 bases lay outside the gene matches. The CDR3 loop spans 14 amino acids. Germline V gene lookup returns CDR1 SEHNR and CDR2 FQNEAQ (reference sequence). The CDR3 spells CASSSRDRGHEQYF. The CDR3 DNA reads TGTGCCAGCAGCTCCCGGGACAGGGGCCACGAGCAGTACTTC.

This rearrangement joins TRBV13 to TRBJ2-7; perhaps TRBD1 as D (6 bases). V was clipped by 5 bases and J by 5 bases, with 16 bases between them. Per germline, CDR1 PRHDT and CDR2 FYEKMQ (reference sequence). There are 14 residues in the CDR3. CDR3 sequence (DNA): TGTGCCAGCAGCGAAGCAGGGGCTATCGACGAGCAGTACTTC. Translated, it gives CASSEAGAIDEQYF.

V is TRBV2 and J is TRBJ2-2, with no clear D. The V and J ends lost 6 bases and 5 bases respectively, with 16 bases between them. The V gene's germline CDR1 is SNHLY and CDR2 FYNNEI. The CDR3 runs to 15 residues. The CDR3 DNA follows: TGTGCCAGCAGGGGTCTCCCGGTCGGGACCGGGGAGCTGTTTTTT. The encoded protein is CASRGLPVGTGELFF.

This sequence joins TRBV29-1 and TRBJ2-3, with D maybe TRBD2 (6 bases). Deletions cut 8 bases from V and 2 bases from J, with 14 bases between. CDR3 length: 13 residues. Germline V gene lookup returns CDR1 SQVTM and CDR2 ANQGSEA. The DNA of the CDR3 is TGCAGCTGGGGTAGCGGACCCACAGATACGCAGTATTTT. Encoded protein: CSWGSGPTDTQYF.

The rearrangement uses TRBV6-5 and TRBJ1-5, with 7 bases lining up with TRBD1. The CDR3 spans 15 residues. V gave up 2 bases and J gave up 6 bases; unmatched junction bases: 7. Germline CDR1 is MNHEY and CDR2 is SVGAGI. The CDR3 nucleotides are TGTGCCAGCAGTTACCTACCAGGGGGTGGTCAGCCCCAGCATTTT. It yields the protein CASSYLPGGGQPQHF.

The J gene is TRBJ2-1, the V gene TRBV11-1, with TRBD2 matching 9 bases. J lost 13 bases, V lost 4 bases, and 5 bases had no gene match. This CDR3 spans 12 amino acids. From germline, CDR1 is SGHAT and CDR2 FQDESV (reference sequence). The CDR3 protein is CASSSPGLAQFF. The CDR3 bases are TGTGCCAGCAGCTCACCGGGACTAGCTCAGTTCTTC.

This chain joins TRBV27 and TRBJ2-5; D may be TRBD2 (6 bases). CDR1 is MNHEY and CDR2 is SMNVEV in the germline V gene (reference sequence). The CDR3 extends over 12 amino acids. V lost 7 bases and J lost 2, with 8 bases in between. The CDR3 loop is CASKGTQETQYF. DNA for the CDR3: TGTGCCAGCAAGGGGACTCAAGAGACCCAGTACTTC.

The chain recombines TRBV5-1 with TRBJ2-7; 8 positions match TRBD1. This CDR3 has 16 amino acids. CDR1 is SGHRS, CDR2 YFSETQ, per germline. After removal of 0 bases from V and 5 bases from J, the junction contained 10 bases not matched to a gene. Here the CDR3 DNA reads TGCGCCAGCAGCTTGGAAGGGGCAGGGGGCGTGAACGAGCAGTACTTC. Protein product: CASSLEGAGGVNEQYF.